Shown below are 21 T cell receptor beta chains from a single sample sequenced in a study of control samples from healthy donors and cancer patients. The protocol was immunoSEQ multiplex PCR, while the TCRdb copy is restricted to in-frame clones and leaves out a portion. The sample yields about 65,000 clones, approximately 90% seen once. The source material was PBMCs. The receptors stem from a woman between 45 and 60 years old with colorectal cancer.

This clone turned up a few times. The CDR3 sequence: CASSLEDSGNEQFF. The CDR3 region has the DNA TGCGCCAGCAGCTTGGAAGATTCGGGAAATGAGCAGTTCTTC. This chain connects TRBV5-1 to TRBJ2-1; D might be TRBD2 (5 bases). Germline V gene sequence: CDR1 SGHRS, CDR2 YFSETQ. Trimming took off 0 bases at V and 7 bases at J, with 11 bases between the two ends. This CDR3 region has 14 residues.

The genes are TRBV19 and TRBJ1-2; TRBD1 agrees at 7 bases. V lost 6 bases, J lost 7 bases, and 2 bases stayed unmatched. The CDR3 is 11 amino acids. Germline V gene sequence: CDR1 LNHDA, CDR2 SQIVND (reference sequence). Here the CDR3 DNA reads TGTGCCAGTAGCAACAGGGGTGGCTACACCTTC. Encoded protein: CASSNRGGYTF.

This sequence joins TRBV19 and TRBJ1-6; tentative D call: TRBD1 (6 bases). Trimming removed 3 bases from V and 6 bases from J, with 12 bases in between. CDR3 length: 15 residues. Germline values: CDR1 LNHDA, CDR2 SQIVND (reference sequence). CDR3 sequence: CASSIRGGGNSPLHF. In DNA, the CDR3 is TGTGCCAGTAGTATCAGGGGCGGGGGTAATTCACCCCTCCACTTT.

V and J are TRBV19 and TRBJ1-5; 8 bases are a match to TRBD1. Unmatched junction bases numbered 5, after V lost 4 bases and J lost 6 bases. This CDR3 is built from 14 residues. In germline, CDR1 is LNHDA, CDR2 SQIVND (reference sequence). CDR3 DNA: TGTGCCAGTAGTAACGGACAGGGAGGTCAGCCCCAGCATTTT. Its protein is CASSNGQGGQPQHF.

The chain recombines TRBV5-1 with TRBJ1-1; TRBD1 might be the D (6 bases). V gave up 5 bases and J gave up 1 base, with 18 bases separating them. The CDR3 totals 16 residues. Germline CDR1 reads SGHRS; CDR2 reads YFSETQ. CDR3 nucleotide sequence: TGCGCCAGCAGTGCAACAGGGAGGGCAGCGAACACTGAAGCTTTCTTT. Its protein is CASSATGRAANTEAFF.

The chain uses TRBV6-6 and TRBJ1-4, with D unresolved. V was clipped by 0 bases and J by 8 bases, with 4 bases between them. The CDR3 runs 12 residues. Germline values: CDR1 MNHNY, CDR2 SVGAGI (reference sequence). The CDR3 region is CASSYSNEKLFF. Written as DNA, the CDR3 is TGTGCCAGCAGTTACTCGAACGAAAAACTGTTTTTT.

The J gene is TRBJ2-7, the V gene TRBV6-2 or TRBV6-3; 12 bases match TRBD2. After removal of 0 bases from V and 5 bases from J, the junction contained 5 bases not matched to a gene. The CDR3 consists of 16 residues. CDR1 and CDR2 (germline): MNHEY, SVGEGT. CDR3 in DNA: TGTGCCAGCAGTTACTCACTAGCGGGAGGAGAGGACGAGCAGTACTTC. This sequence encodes CASSYSLAGGEDEQYF.

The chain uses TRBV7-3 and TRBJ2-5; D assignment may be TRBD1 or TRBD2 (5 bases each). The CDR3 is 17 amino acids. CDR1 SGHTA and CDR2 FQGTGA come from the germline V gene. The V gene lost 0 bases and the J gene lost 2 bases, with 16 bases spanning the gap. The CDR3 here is CASSLTGWGSAQETQYF. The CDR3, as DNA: TGTGCCAGCAGCTTAACGGGGTGGGGGTCAGCGCAAGAGACCCAGTACTTC.

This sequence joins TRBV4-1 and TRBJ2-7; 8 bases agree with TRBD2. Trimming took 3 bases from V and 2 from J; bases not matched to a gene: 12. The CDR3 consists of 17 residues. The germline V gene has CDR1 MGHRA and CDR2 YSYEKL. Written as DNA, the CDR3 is TGCGCCAGCAGCCACGCTCGGGAGGGGCTTGGCACCTACGAGCAGTACTTC. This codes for CASSHAREGLGTYEQYF.

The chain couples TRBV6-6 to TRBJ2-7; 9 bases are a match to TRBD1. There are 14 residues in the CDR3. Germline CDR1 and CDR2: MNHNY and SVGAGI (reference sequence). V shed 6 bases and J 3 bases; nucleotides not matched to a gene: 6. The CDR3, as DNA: TGTGCCAGCAGCCCCGGGACAGGGAGCTACGAGCAGTACTTC. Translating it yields CASSPGTGSYEQYF.

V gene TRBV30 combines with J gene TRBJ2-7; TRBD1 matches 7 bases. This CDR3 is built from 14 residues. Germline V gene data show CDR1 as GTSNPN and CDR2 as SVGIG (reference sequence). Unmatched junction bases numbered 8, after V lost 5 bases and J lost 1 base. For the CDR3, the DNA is TGTGCCTGGGACCCGGGACAGCTTTCCTACGAGCAGTACTTC. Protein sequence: CAWDPGQLSYEQYF.

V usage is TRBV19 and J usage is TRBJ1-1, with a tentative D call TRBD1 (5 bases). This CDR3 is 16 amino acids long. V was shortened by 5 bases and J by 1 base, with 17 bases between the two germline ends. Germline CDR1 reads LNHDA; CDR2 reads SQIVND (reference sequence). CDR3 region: CASSAVGGAGNTEAFF. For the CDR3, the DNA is TGTGCCAGTAGTGCGGTGGGCGGGGCCGGGAACACTGAAGCTTTCTTT.

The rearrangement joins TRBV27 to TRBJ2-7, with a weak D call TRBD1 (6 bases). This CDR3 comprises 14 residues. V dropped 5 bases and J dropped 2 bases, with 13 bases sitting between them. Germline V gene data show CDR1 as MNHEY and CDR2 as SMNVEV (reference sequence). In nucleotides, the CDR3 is TGTGCCAGCAGTCCGAGGACAGTTCCCTACGAGCAGTACTTC. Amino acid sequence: CASSPRTVPYEQYF.

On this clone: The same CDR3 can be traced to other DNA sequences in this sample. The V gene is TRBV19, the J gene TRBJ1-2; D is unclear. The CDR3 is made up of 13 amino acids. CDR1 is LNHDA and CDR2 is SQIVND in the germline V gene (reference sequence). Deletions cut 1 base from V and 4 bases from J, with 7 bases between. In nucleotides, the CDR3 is TGTGCCAGTAGTATAGGGGCAGGCTATGGCTACACCTTC. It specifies CASSIGAGYGYTF.

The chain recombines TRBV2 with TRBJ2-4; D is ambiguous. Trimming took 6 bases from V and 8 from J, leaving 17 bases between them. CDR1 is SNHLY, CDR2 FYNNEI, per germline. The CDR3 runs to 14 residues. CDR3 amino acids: CASRALSDLDIQYF. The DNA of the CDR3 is TGTGCCAGCAGAGCTTTGAGCGATCTGGACATTCAGTACTTC.

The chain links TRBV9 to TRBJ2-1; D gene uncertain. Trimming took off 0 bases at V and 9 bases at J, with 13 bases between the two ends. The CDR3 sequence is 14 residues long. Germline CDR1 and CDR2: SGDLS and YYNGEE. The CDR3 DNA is TGTGCCAGCAGCGTAGACCCCGTGGGGTTTGAGCAGTTCTTC. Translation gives CASSVDPVGFEQFF.

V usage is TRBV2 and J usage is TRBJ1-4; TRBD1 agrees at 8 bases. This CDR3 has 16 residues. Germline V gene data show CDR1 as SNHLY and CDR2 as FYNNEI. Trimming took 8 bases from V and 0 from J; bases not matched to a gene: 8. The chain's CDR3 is CASSRTGLPTNEKLFF. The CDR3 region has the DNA TGTGCCAGCTCCCGGACAGGGCTCCCAACTAATGAAAAACTGTTTTTT.

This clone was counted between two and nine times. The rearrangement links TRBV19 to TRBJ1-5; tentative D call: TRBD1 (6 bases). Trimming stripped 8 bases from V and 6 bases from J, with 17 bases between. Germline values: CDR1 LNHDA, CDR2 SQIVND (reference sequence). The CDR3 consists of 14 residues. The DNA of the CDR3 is TGTGCCAGTGGGCGGGCAGGGGAAGTTCAGCCCCAGCATTTT. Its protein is CASGRAGEVQPQHF.

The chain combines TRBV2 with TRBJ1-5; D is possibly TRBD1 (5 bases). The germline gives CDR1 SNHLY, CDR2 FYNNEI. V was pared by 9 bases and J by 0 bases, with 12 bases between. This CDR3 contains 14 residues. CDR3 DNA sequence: TGTGCCAGTCGAGACAGCTATAGCAATCAGCCCCAGCATTTT. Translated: CASRDSYSNQPQHF. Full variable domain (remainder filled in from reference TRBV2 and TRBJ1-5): EPEVTQTPSHQVTQMGQEVILRCVPISNHLYFYWYRQILGQKVEFLVSFYNNEISEKSEIFDDQFSVERPDGSNFTLKIRSTKLEDSAMYFCASRDSYSNQPQHFGDGTRLSIL.

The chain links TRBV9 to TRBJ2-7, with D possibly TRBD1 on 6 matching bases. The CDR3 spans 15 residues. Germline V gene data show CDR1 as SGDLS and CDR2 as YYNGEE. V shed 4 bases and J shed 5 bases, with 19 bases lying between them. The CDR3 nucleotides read TGTGCCAGCAGCCCCCCCTCCAGGGGTATCCACGAGCAGTACTTC. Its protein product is CASSPPSRGIHEQYF.

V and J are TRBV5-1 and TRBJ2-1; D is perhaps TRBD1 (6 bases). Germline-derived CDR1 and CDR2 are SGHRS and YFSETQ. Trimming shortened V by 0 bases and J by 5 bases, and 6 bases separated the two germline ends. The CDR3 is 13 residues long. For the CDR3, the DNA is TGCGCCAGCAGCTTGGCAGGGGACAATGAGCAGTTCTTC. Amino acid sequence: CASSLAGDNEQFF. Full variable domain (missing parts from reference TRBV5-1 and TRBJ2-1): KAGVTQTPRYLIKTRGQQVTLSCSPISGHRSVSWYQQTPGQGLQFLFEYFSETQRNKGNFPGRFSGRQFSNSRSEMNVSTLELGDSALYLCASSLAGDNEQFFGPGTRLTVL.